The present T cell receptor beta chain was sequenced within a study of cytomegalovirus exposure and HLA in healthy donors. General study results and limits: Analysis was performed later, and it showed HLA-associated TCR beta chains to be more clonally expanded than equally common others. The listing of 150 or so TCR beta chains classed them as cytomegalovirus-associated.

60 Vbeta and 13 Jbeta primers were used in PCR. Only in-frame clones appear in the TCRdb table, and some are missing; sequencing was by immunoSEQ multiplex PCR. The sample includes over 150,000 clones, over 75% of them seen just once. V shed 0 bases and J shed 0 bases, with 12 bases lying between them. Germline V gene lookup returns CDR1 LGHNA and CDR2 YSLEER. This CDR3 contains 16 residues. As regards this clone: Its antigen is unidentified.

This receptor was identified in a human donor in good health. The sample consisted of PBMCs. This rearrangement joins TRBV4-3 to TRBJ2-7, with D unresolved. CDR3 DNA sequence: TGCGCCAGCAGCCAAGACTCGGTGTTCGGCTCCTACGAGCAGTACTTC. This sequence encodes CASSQDSVFGSYEQYF.